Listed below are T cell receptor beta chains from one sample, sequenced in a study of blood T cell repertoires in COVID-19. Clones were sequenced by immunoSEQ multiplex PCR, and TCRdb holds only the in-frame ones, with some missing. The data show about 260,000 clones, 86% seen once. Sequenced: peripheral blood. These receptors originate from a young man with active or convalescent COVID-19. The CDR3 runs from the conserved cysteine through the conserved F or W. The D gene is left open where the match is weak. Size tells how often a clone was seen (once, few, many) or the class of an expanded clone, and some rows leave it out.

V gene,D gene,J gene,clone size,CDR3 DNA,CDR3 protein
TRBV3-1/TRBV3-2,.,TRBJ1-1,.,TGTGCCAGCAGCCGATCCGACAGAAACACTGAAGCTTTCTTT,CASSRSDRNTEAFF
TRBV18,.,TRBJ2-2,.,TGTGCCAGCACCCGACAGAGACAGAACACCGGGGAGCTGTTTTTT,CASTRQRQNTGELFF
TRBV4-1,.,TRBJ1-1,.,TGCGCCAGCAGCCAAGTAGGCCAGACAAACACTGAAGCTTTCTTT,CASSQVGQTNTEAFF
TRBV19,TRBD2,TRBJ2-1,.,TGTGCCAGTAGCCCCTGGATAGCGGGGGGCTCCTACAATGAGCAGTTCTTC,CASSPWIAGGSYNEQFF
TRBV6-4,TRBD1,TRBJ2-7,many,TGTGCCAGCAGCCGGGACAGGGGCTACGAGCAGTACTTC,CASSRDRGYEQYF
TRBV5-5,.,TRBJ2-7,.,TGTGCCAGCAGCGACACTCCATGGGGCAGTAAGCGGTACTTC,CASSDTPWGSKRYF
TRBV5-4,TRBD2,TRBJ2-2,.,TGTGCCAGCAGAATATGGTCGGGGGGGAAGGCCGGGGAGCTGTTTTTT,CASRIWSGGKAGELFF
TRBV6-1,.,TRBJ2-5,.,TGTGCCAGCAGTGATGGACAGACCCCTAAGTACTTC,CASSDGQTPKYF
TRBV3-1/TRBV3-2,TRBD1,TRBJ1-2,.,TGTGCCAGCAGCTTGGACAGGGTGGGCTACACCTTC,CASSLDRVGYTF
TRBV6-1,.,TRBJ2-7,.,TGTGCCAGCAGTGACAGGGGGGAGTCCTACGAGCAGTACTTC,CASSDRGESYEQYF
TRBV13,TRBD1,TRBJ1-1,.,TGTGCCAGCAGCTATAGAGTCGGGACAGGGATAGGGAACACTGAAGCTTTCTTT,CASSYRVGTGIGNTEAFF
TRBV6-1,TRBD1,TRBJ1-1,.,TGTGCCAGCAGTGAAGCGCCAGGGGGGACTGAAGCTTTCTTT,CASSEAPGGTEAFF
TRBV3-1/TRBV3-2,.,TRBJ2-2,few,TGTGCCAGCAGCCAAGGTGGTCGCGCCGGGGAGCTGTTTTTT,CASSQGGRAGELFF
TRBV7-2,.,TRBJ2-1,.,TGTGCCAGCACCGCACCCACGAGTACCGATGAGCAGTTCTTC,CASTAPTSTDEQFF
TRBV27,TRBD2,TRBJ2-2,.,TGTGCCAGCAGTGACTGGCGCGGGGGGGTGGGCACCGGGGAGCTGTTTTTT,CASSDWRGGVGTGELFF
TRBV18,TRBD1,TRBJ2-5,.,TGTGCCAGCTCACCACGTACGACGGGACAGTCGGAGACCCAGTACTTC,CASSPRTTGQSETQYF
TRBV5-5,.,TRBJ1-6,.,TGTGCCAGCAGCCAAAACCAGGGGTCTAATTCACCCCTCCACTTT,CASSQNQGSNSPLHF
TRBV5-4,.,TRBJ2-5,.,TGTGCCAGCAGCTTCAGACTAGGGAGCTTTGAGACCCAGTACTTC,CASSFRLGSFETQYF
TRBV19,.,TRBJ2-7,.,TGTGCCAGTATGTCCCAGGGCCGAGAGCAGTACTTC,CASMSQGREQYF
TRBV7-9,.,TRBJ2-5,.,TGTGCCAGCAGCTGGCTAGGACAGATCCAAGAGACCCAGTACTTC,CASSWLGQIQETQYF
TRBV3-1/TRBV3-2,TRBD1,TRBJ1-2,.,TGTGCCAGCAGCCAAGTCGCACAGGGGAGTGGCTACACCTTC,CASSQVAQGSGYTF
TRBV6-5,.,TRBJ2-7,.,TGTGCCAGTCAGGGGGGTCGCGAGTACGAGCAGTACTTC,CASQGGREYEQYF
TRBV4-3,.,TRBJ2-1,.,TGCGCCAGCAGCCAAGATCCCGCGGGGGCCGCCTACAATGAGCAGTTCTTC,CASSQDPAGAAYNEQFF
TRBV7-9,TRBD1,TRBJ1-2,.,TGTGCCAGCAGCCCGCCAACCGGACAGGGATTCGATGGCTACACCTTC,CASSPPTGQGFDGYTF
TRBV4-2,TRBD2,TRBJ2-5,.,TGTGCCAGCAGCCAGGGGGGGGAAGGGACCCAGTACTTC,CASSQGGEGTQYF
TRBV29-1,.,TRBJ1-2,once,TGCAGCGGCCCAAGCCCGCGCCAGGGGAACTATGGCTACACCTTC,CSGPSPRQGNYGYTF
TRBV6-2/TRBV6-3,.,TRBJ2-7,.,TGTGCCAGCAGTTACGTCCCGGGAGTCCACGAGCAGTACTTC,CASSYVPGVHEQYF
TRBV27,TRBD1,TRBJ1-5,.,TGTGCCAGCAGTTTAGACAGGGCTAGCAATCAGCCCCAGCATTTT,CASSLDRASNQPQHF
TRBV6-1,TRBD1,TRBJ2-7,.,TGTGCCAGCAGTGAACCCTTAGGGACAGGGCGTAACGAGCAGTACTTC,CASSEPLGTGRNEQYF
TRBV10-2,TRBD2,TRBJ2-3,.,TGCGCCAGCAGTGTTAGCGGGGGGGGAGATACGCAGTATTTT,CASSVSGGGDTQYF
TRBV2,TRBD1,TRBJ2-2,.,TGTGCCAGCACAGGACAGGGGGCGACCGGGGAGCTGTTTTTT,CASTGQGATGELFF
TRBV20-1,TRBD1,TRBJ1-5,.,TGCAGTGCTAGTGGACAGGGGATTTCTGGTAGCAATCAGCCCCAGCATTTT,CSASGQGISGSNQPQHF
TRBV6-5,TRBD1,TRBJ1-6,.,TGTGCCAGCAGTTTGACCGGGACAGGGGCATCACCCCTCCACTTT,CASSLTGTGASPLHF
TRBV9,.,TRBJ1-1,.,TGTGCCAGCAGCGTGACAGGCAGCATGGACACTGAAGCTTTCTTT,CASSVTGSMDTEAFF
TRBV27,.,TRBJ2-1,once,TGTGCCAGCAGTGTGTCGGCAGGGCAGTACGCTGAGCAGTTCTTC,CASSVSAGQYAEQFF
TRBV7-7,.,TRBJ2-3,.,TGTGCCAGCAGCTTAGTCTGGGACTCTAGAATTAGTTTTCGCACAGATACGCAGTATTTT,CASSLVWDSRISFRTDTQYF
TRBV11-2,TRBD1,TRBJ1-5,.,TGTGCCAGCAGCTTAACAGGGGGCTTTGATCAGCCCCAGCATTTT,CASSLTGGFDQPQHF
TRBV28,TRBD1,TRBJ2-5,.,TGTGCCAGCAGGGTCCAGGACAGGGAGGAGACCCAGTACTTC,CASRVQDREETQYF
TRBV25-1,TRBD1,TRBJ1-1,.,TGTGCCAGCAGTTTTGACAGGGGGCCCCTGATGGGATTCCCTGAAGCTTTCTTT,CASSFDRGPLMGFPEAFF
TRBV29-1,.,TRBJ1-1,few,TGCAGCGTTCGACCCGTACAGGGAATGAACACTGAAGCTTTCTTT,CSVRPVQGMNTEAFF
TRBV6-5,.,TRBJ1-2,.,TGTGCCACAGGGCTCCTGTCCAACTATGGCTACACCTTC,CATGLLSNYGYTF
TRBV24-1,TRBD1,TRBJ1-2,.,TGTGCCACCAGTGATCTGGACAGGAACTATGGCTACACCTTC,CATSDLDRNYGYTF
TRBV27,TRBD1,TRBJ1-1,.,TGTGCCAGCAGTTTACAATACAGGGGGCTTACTGAAGCTTTCTTT,CASSLQYRGLTEAFF
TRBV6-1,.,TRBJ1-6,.,TGTGCCAGCAGTGAATCTGGCGGCTATAATTCACCCCTCCACTTT,CASSESGGYNSPLHF
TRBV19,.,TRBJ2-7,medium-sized,TGTGCCAGTCGAGGGGGAACCTACGAGCAGTACTTC,CASRGGTYEQYF
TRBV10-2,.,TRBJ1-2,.,TGCGCCAGCAGTAGGGACTCCAATACGGGCTACACCTTC,CASSRDSNTGYTF
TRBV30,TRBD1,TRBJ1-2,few,TGTGCCTGGAGTGTACCCCGGACAGGGGGGGACTATGGCTACACCTTC,CAWSVPRTGGDYGYTF
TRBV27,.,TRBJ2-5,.,TGTGCCAGCAGTTTCTCTAGCGCAGAGACCCAGTACTTC,CASSFSSAETQYF
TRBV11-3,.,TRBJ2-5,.,TGTGCCAGCAGCTCGGGGGGCCGGGGAGAGACCCAGTACTTC,CASSSGGRGETQYF
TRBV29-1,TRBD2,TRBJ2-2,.,TGCAGCGGGGGGACTAGCGGAGCGTATGGGGAGCTGTTTTTT,CSGGTSGAYGELFF
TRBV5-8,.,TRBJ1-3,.,TGTGCCAGCAGCCCCTCTGCAAGGGGGAGTGGAAACACCATATATTTT,CASSPSARGSGNTIYF